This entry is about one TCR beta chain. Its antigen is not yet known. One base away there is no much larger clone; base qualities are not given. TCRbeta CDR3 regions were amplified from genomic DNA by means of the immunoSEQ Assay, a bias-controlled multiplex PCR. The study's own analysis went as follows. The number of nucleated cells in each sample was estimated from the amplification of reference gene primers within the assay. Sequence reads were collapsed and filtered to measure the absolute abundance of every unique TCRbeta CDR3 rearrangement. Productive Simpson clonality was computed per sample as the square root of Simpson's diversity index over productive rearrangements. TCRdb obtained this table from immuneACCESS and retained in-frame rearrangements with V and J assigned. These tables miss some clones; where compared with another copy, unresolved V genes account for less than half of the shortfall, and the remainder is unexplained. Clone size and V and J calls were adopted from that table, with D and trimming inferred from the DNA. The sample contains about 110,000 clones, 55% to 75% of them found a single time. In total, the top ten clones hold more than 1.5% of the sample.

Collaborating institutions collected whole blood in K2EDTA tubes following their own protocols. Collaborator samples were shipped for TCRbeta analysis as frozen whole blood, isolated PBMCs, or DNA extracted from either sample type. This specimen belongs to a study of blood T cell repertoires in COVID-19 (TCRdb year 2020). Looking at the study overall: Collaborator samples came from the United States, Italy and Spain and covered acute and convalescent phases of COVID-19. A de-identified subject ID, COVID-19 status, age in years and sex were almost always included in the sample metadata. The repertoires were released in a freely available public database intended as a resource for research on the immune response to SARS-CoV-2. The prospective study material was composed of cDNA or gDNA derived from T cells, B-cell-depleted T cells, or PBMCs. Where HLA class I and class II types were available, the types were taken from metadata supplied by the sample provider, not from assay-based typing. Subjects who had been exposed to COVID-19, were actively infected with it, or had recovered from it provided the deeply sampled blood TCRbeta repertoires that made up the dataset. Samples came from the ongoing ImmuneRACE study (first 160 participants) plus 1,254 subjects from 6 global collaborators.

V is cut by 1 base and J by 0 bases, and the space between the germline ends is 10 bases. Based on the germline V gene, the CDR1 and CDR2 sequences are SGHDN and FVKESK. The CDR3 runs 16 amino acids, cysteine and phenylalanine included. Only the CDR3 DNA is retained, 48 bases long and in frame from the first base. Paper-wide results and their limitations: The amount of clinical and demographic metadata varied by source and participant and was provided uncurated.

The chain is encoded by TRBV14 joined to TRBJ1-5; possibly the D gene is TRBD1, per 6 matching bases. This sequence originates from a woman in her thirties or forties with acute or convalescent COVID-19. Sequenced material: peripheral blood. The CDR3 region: CASSQVDSFSNQPQHF. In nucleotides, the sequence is TGTGCCAGCAGCCAAGTGGACAGCTTTAGCAATCAGCCCCAGCATTTT.